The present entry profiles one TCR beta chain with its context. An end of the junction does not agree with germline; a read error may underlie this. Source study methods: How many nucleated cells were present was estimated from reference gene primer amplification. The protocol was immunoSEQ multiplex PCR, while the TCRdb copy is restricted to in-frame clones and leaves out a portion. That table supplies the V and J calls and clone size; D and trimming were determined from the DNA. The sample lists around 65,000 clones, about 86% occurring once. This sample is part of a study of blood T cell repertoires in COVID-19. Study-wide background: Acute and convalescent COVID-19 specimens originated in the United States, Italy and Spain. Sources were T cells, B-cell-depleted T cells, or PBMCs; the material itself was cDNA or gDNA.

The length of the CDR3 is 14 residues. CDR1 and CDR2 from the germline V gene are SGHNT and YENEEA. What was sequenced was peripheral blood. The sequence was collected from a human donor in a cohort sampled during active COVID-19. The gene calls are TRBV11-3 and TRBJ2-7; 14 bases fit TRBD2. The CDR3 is CASTLGLAGGEQYF. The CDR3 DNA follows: TGTGCCAGCACCTTAGGACTAGCGGGAGGTGAGCAGTACTTC.